The 27 T cell receptor beta chains listed next were all sequenced from one sample in a study of shared clonotypes between healthy human individuals. Selected positively for CCR7 and CD45RO-negative, naive CD8 cells excluded terminally differentiated effector memory CD45RA+ cells. Sequenced by immunoSEQ multiplex PCR; TCRdb stores in-frame clones only, minus some. The table has about 2,200,000 clones, about 93% seen once; the top ten hold 1.5% to 2%. The specimen was naive CD8+ T cells from PBMCs. These receptors were taken from a man aged 18-30 years in good health. Some clones in this sample may be carry-over from other donors' samples.

This chain joins TRBV7-9 and TRBJ2-1; D may be TRBD2 (5 bases). CDR3 length equals 17 residues. V was pared by 2 bases and J by 0 bases, with 14 bases between. Germline CDR1 and CDR2: SEHNR and FQNEAQ (reference sequence). CDR3 in amino acids: CASSLYGGSSSYNEQFF. CDR3 nucleotides: TGTGCCAGCAGCTTATATGGCGGGTCGAGCTCCTACAATGAGCAGTTCTTC.

The chain combines TRBV15 with TRBJ1-3, with unresolved D. Trimming took 2 bases from V and 0 from J, leaving 11 bases between them. This CDR3 has 16 residues. The germline V gene has CDR1 LNHNV and CDR2 YYDKDF (reference sequence). CDR3 region: CATSRRPGFSGNTIYF. CDR3 bases: TGTGCCACCAGCAGAAGACCGGGGTTCTCTGGAAACACCATATATTTT.

CDR3 in amino acids: CASSATPGYEQYF. CDR3 nucleotides: TGTGCCAGCAGCGCGACCCCGGGGTACGAGCAGTACTTC. V usage is TRBV9 and J usage is TRBJ2-7, with a possible D match to TRBD2 (5 bases). V gave up 3 bases and J gave up 4 bases, with 11 bases separating them. The CDR3 is 13 amino acids. Per germline, CDR1 SGDLS and CDR2 YYNGEE.

This clone was counted a single time. The DNA of the CDR3 is TGTGCCAGCAGTTTACGGGAGGGATACGAGCAGTACTTC. Encoded protein: CASSLREGYEQYF. The rearrangement joins TRBV28 to TRBJ2-7; 8 bases are shared with TRBD2. V shed 2 bases and J 4 bases; nucleotides not matched to a gene: 1. The CDR3 contains 13 residues. The germline CDR1 and CDR2 sequences are MDHEN and SYDVKM.

This clone was observed once. The V gene is TRBV5-1, the J gene TRBJ2-7; either TRBD1 or TRBD2 may supply D (5 bases each). V lost 3 bases to trimming and J lost 3 bases, with 19 bases between them. The CDR3 consists of 16 residues. Germline assignment: CDR1 SGHRS and CDR2 YFSETQ. The DNA of the CDR3 is TGCGCCAGCAGCTCCGCAGGATCGGGGCCCAACTACGAGCAGTACTTC. It yields the protein CASSSAGSGPNYEQYF.

The chain is built from TRBV21-1 and TRBJ2-1; TRBD2, as called in the table, went unchecked against the DNA. TRBV21-1 represents a pseudogene. The CDR3 runs to 20 residues. The CDR3 spells CASSKQEEGTSGYSYNEQFF. As DNA, the CDR3 is TGTGCCAGCAGCAAACAGGAAGAGGGGACTAGCGGTTACTCCTACAATGAGCAGTTCTTC.

The rearrangement joins TRBV27 to TRBJ2-5; weak D call: TRBD1 (5 bases). V lost 2 bases and J lost 0, with 10 bases in between. The germline V gene has CDR1 MNHEY and CDR2 SMNVEV (reference sequence). The length of the CDR3 is 15 residues. The CDR3, as DNA: TGTGCCAGCAGTTTAGCAGGGCTGTACCAAGAGACCCAGTACTTC. Its protein is CASSLAGLYQETQYF.

A note on this clone: This same CDR3 is encoded by further DNA sequences in the sample. The chain recombines TRBV5-8 with TRBJ2-1, with D unresolved. Trimming took 2 bases from V and 1 from J, leaving 1 base between them. The CDR3 length is 12 residues. Germline V gene data show CDR1 as SGHTS and CDR2 as YDEGEE. CDR3 DNA: TGTGCCAGCAGCTTATCCTACAATGAGCAGTTCTTC. Residues: CASSLSYNEQFF.

The rearrangement links TRBV11-3 to TRBJ1-1; D not certain. With 0 bases removed from V and 6 bases from J, the gap between germline ends came to 8 bases. The CDR3 runs 13 residues. The germline CDR1 and CDR2 sequences are SGHNT and YENEEA. CDR3 region: CASSLEWQSEAFF. Written as DNA, the CDR3 is TGTGCCAGCAGCTTAGAGTGGCAGTCTGAAGCTTTCTTT.

The CDR3 DNA sequence: TGTGCCAGCAGCTTAGACAGGGGGGCTGAAGCTTTCTTT. It specifies CASSLDRGAEAFF. This chain links TRBV7-7 with TRBJ1-1, with 8 bases matching TRBD1. CDR1 and CDR2 (germline): SSHAT, FNYEAQ (reference sequence). V gave up 1 base and J gave up 6 bases; unmatched junction bases: 1. The CDR3 has 13 residues.

The CDR3: CASSEAKFRGVNTEAFF. For the CDR3, the DNA is TGTGCCAGCAGTGAAGCGAAGTTTAGGGGAGTGAACACTGAAGCTTTCTTT. The chain employs TRBV6-1 and TRBJ1-1, with D tentatively TRBD1 (5 bases). The CDR3 runs to 17 residues. Trimming took 0 bases from V and 0 from J, leaving 14 bases between them. Germline CDR1 MNHNS, CDR2 SASEGT.

This rearrangement joins TRBV7-8 to TRBJ2-1; 7 nucleotides line up with TRBD1. Per the germline V gene, CDR1 is SGHVS and CDR2 is FQNEAQ. The CDR3 covers 15 residues. V trimming: 1 base; J trimming: 7 bases; junction bases outside the gene matches: 7. CDR3 in amino acids: CASSLGRDSINEQFF. The CDR3 DNA is TGTGCCAGCAGCTTAGGAAGGGACAGTATAAATGAGCAGTTCTTC. Filled out from reference TRBV7-8 and TRBJ2-1, the complete variable domain reads GAGVSQSPRYKVAKRGQDVALRCDPISGHVSLFWYQQALGQGPEFLTYFQNEAQLDKSGLPSDRFFAERPEGSVSTLKIQRTQQEDSAVYLCASSLGRDSINEQFFGPGTRLTVL.

This clone is a singleton in its sample. The genes are TRBV18 and TRBJ2-2; D unclear. V lost 2 bases and J lost 0, with 7 bases in between. This CDR3 contains 15 residues. Germline CDR1 is KGHSH and CDR2 is LQKENI. The CDR3 nucleotides read TGTGCCAGCTCACCAGACACGACGAACACCGGGGAGCTGTTTTTT. It specifies CASSPDTTNTGELFF.

The gene calls are TRBV13 and TRBJ2-2, with TRBD1 matching over 8 bases. The length of the CDR3 is 18 residues. The ends lost 3 bases at V and 4 bases at J; junction bases unmatched: 13. Germline V CDR1 and CDR2: PRHDT, FYEKMQ (reference sequence). The CDR3 protein is CASSFRHPGTGSTGELFF. CDR3 nucleotide sequence: TGTGCCAGCAGCTTCCGTCATCCCGGGACAGGAAGCACCGGGGAGCTGTTTTTT.

The chain carries TRBV19 and TRBJ2-3; 7 bases are a match to TRBD2. V lost 2 bases and J lost 6; bases outside the gene matches: 2. The length of the CDR3 is 13 residues. The germline V gene has CDR1 LNHDA and CDR2 SQIVND (reference sequence). The CDR3 here is CASSINGRDTQYF. The DNA of the CDR3 is TGTGCCAGTAGTATAAACGGGAGGGATACGCAGTATTTT.

The chain links TRBV28 to TRBJ2-1, with 12 bases lining up with TRBD2. The germline V gene encodes CDR1 MDHEN and CDR2 SYDVKM. The ends lost 5 bases at V and 5 bases at J; junction bases unmatched: 19. This CDR3 has 20 residues. As DNA, the CDR3 is TGTGCCAGCAGTCCTCCAGGGCTGGCTAGCGGGAGGGGGGCCCACAATGAGCAGTTCTTC. As protein: CASSPPGLASGRGAHNEQFF.

This clone came up once. This chain uses TRBV28 with TRBJ1-2, with a weak D call TRBD1 (5 bases). The V end was cut by 8 bases, the J end by 5 bases, with 15 bases between. Germline V lookup: CDR1 MDHEN, CDR2 SYDVKM. The CDR3 length is 13 residues. The CDR3 DNA sequence: TGTGCCAGCCGCCCGGGGGGTACATATGGCTACACCTTC. This encodes CASRPGGTYGYTF.

The genes are TRBV9 and TRBJ1-1, with a possible D match to TRBD1 (5 bases). CDR1 is SGDLS and CDR2 is YYNGEE in the germline V gene. The CDR3 extends over 19 amino acids. Trimming took off 0 bases at V and 0 bases at J, with 21 bases between the two ends. The CDR3 here is CASSVESSTGQAMNTEAFF. Written as DNA, the CDR3 is TGTGCCAGCAGCGTAGAATCCAGCACAGGTCAGGCCATGAACACTGAAGCTTTCTTT.

The genes are TRBV27 and TRBJ2-3, with D perhaps matching TRBD1 (6 bases). Germline CDR1 is MNHEY and CDR2 is SMNVEV (reference sequence). V gave up 6 bases and J gave up 0 bases, with 16 bases separating them. This CDR3 spans 16 amino acids. CDR3 DNA sequence: TGTGCCAGCAGCCTAACAGGGAAACCTAGCACAGATACGCAGTATTTT. Encoded protein: CASSLTGKPSTDTQYF.

The chain uses TRBV28 and TRBJ2-3; the D gene is possibly TRBD2 (5 bases). This CDR3 comprises 16 residues. CDR1 is MDHEN and CDR2 is SYDVKM in the germline V gene. Trimming pared 5 bases from V and 2 bases from J, leaving 17 bases between. CDR3 loop: CASSLNRDLATDTQYF. The CDR3 DNA follows: TGTGCCAGCAGTCTTAACCGGGATCTCGCCACAGATACGCAGTATTTT.

This clone was recorded only once. The chain employs TRBV5-1 and TRBJ2-7, with 9 bases that match TRBD2. CDR1 is SGHRS, CDR2 YFSETQ, per germline. The CDR3 loop spans 16 amino acids. V dropped 4 bases and J dropped 1; count of bases not matched to a gene: 9. The CDR3 DNA reads TGCGCCAGCAGCCCGGGACGGCGGGAGGGTTCCTACGAGCAGTACTTC. Amino acid sequence: CASSPGRREGSYEQYF.

The gene calls are TRBV4-1 and TRBJ1-5; no firm D call. There are 13 residues in the CDR3. CDR1 is MGHRA, CDR2 YSYEKL, per germline. Trimming pared 0 bases from V and 9 bases from J, leaving 9 bases between. The CDR3 loop is CASSQDRSGPQHF. CDR3 sequence (DNA): TGCGCCAGCAGCCAAGATCGGTCTGGGCCCCAGCATTTT.

In this sample, this clone turned up once. V is TRBV7-2 and J is TRBJ2-7; D gene unclear. The CDR3 is made up of 16 amino acids. Germline V gene data show CDR1 as SGHTA and CDR2 as FQGNSA. Trimming left V 1 base short and J 5 bases short, with 18 bases between. The CDR3 DNA reads TGTGCCAGCAGCTTAGTCCCGAGACTTAGGTCGAACGAGCAGTACTTC. Translation: CASSLVPRLRSNEQYF.

This clone was seen only a few times. V usage is TRBV4-1 and J usage is TRBJ1-1; a possible D gene is TRBD1 (5 bases). V lost 7 bases and J lost 3, with 9 bases in between. The CDR3 is made up of 12 amino acids. From germline, CDR1 is MGHRA and CDR2 YSYEKL. The CDR3 loop is CASNGGDTEAFF. The CDR3, as DNA: TGCGCCAGCAATGGAGGGGACACTGAAGCTTTCTTT.

The V and J genes are TRBV6-5 and TRBJ2-2, with TRBD2 matching 9 bases. The V gene end was trimmed by 6 bases and the J gene end by 6 bases; junction bases not matched to a gene: 8. Germline values: CDR1 MNHEY, CDR2 SVGAGI. The CDR3 is 15 residues long. For the CDR3, the DNA is TGTGCCAGCAGCCAACGGACTAGCGAGTCCGGGGAGCTGTTTTTT. It specifies CASSQRTSESGELFF.

The genes are TRBV4-2 and TRBJ1-1; no firm D call. V was pared by 0 bases and J by 3 bases, with 11 bases between. The CDR3 extends over 15 amino acids. Germline V lookup: CDR1 LGHNA, CDR2 YNFKEQ. The CDR3 DNA follows: TGTGCCAGCAGCCAAGAAACCCTCGTTGACACTGAAGCTTTCTTT. Amino acid sequence: CASSQETLVDTEAFF.

This clone came up a few times. The chain links TRBV29-1 to TRBJ1-1, with 7 bases identical to TRBD1. CDR3 size: 14 residues. Germline CDR1 reads SQVTM; CDR2 reads ANQGSEA. Trimming cost V 6 bases and J 4 bases; bases outside gene matches: 11. The CDR3 spells CSVNLQGPLTEAFF. The CDR3 region has the DNA TGCAGCGTCAACCTACAGGGGCCCCTCACTGAAGCTTTCTTT.